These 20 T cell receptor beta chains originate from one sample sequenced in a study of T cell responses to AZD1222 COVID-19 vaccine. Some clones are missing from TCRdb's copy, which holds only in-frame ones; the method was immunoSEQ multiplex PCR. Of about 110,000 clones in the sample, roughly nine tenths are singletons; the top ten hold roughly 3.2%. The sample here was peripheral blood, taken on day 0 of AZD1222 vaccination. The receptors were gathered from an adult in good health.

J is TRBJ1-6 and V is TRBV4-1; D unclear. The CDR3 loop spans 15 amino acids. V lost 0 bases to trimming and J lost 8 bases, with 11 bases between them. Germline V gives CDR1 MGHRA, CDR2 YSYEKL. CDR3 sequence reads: CASSQEPGRDSPLHF. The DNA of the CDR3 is TGCGCCAGCAGCCAAGAACCGGGGAGGGATTCACCCCTCCACTTT.

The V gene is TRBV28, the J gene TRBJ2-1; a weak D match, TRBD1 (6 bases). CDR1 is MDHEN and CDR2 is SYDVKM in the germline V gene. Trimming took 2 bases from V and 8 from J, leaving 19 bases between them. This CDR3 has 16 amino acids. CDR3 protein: CASSLIYSTGHDEQFF. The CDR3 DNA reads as TGTGCCAGCAGTTTAATCTATTCTACAGGGCACGATGAGCAGTTCTTC.

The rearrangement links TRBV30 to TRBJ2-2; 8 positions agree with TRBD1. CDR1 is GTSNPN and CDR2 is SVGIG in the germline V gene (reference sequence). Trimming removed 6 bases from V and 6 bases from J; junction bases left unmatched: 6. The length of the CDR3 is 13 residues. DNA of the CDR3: TGTGCCTGTCTATCCAGGGGGCCCGGGGAGCTGTTTTTT. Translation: CACLSRGPGELFF. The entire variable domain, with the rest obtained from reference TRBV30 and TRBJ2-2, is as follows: SQTIHQWPATLVQPVGSPLSLECTVEGTSNPNLYWYRQAAGRGLQLLFYSVGIGQISSEVPQNLSASRPQDRQFILSSKKLLLSDSGFYLCACLSRGPGELFFGEGSRLTVL.

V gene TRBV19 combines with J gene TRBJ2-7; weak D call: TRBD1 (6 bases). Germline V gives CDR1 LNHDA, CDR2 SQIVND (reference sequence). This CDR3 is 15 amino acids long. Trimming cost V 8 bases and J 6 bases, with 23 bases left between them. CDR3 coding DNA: TGTGCCAGTTCGAACCCGGGGTCACAGGGCTCCGAGCAGTACTTC. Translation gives CASSNPGSQGSEQYF. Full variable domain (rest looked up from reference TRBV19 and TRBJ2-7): DGGITQSPKYLFRKEGQNVTLSCEQNLNHDAMYWYRQDPGQGLRLIYYSQIVNDFQKGDIAEGYSVSREKKESFPLTVTSAQKNPTAFYLCASSNPGSQGSEQYFGPGTRLTVT.

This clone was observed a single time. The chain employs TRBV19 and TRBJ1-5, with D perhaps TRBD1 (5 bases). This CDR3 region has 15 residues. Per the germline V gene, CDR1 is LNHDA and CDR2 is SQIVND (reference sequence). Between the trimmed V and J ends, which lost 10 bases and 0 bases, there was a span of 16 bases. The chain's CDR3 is CATSRGTYSNQPQHF. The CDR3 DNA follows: TGTGCCACCTCGCGGGGGACTTATAGCAATCAGCCCCAGCATTTT.

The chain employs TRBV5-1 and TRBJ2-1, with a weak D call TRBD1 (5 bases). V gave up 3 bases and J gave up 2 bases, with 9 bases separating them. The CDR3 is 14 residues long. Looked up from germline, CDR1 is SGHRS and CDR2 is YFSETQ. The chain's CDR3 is CASSSEGAYNEQFF. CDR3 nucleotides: TGCGCCAGCAGCTCCGAAGGGGCCTACAATGAGCAGTTCTTC.

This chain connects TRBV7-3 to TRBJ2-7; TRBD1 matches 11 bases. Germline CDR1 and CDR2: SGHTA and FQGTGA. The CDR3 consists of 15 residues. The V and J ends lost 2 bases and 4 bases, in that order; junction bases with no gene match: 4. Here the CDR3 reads CASSLGTGGFYEQYF. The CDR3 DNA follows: TGTGCCAGCAGCTTAGGGACAGGGGGTTTTTACGAGCAGTACTTC.

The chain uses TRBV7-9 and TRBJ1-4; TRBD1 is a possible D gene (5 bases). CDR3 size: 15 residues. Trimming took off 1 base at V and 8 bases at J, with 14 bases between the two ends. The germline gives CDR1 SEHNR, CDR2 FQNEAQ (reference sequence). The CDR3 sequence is CASSLGRVYIEKLFF. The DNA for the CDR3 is TGTGCCAGCAGCTTAGGCAGGGTGTACATCGAAAAACTGTTTTTT.

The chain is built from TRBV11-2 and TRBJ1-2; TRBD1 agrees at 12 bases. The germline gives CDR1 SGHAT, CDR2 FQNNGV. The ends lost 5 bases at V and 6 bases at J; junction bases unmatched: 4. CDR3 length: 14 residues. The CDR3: CASSTGTGGHGYTF. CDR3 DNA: TGTGCCAGCAGCACCGGGACAGGGGGCCATGGCTACACCTTC. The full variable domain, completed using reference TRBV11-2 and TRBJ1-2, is EAGVAQSPRYKIIEKRQSVAFWCNPISGHATLYWYQQILGQGPKLLIQFQNNGVVDDSQLPKDRFSAERLKGVDSTLKIQPAKLEDSAVYLCASSTGTGGHGYTFGSGTRLTVV.

The CDR3 here is CAAGQGGWTKNIQYF. The CDR3 DNA follows: TGTGCCGCGGGACAGGGAGGATGGACCAAAAACATTCAGTACTTC. J is TRBJ2-4 and V is TRBV15; 9 bases are a match to TRBD1. The V segment lost 11 bases and the J segment 2 bases; nucleotides outside the gene matches: 10. CDR3 length: 15 residues. Germline V CDR1 and CDR2: LNHNV, YYDKDF (reference sequence).

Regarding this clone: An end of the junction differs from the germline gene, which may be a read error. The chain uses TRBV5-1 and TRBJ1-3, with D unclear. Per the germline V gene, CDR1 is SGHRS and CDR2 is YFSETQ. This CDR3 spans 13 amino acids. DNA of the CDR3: TGCGCCTGCAGCGACTCGTCCGGAAACACCATATATTTT. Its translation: CACSDSSGNTIYF.

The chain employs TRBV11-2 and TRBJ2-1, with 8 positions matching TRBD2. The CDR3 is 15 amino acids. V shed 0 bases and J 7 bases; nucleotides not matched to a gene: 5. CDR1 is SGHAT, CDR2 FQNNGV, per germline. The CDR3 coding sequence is TGTGCCAGCAGCTTAGAAAGCGGGGGCTGGAATGAGCAGTTCTTC. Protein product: CASSLESGGWNEQFF.

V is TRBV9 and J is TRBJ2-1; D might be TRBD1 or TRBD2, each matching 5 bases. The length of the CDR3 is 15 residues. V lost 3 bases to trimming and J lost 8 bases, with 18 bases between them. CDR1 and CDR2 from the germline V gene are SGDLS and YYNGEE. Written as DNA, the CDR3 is TGTGCCAGCAGCGCTCAGGGAGCACGTTTCGATGAGCAGTTCTTC. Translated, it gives CASSAQGARFDEQFF.

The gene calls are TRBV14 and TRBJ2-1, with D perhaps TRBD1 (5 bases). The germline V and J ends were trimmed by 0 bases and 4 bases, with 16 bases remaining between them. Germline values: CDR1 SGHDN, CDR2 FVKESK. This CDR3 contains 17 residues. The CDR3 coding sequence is TGTGCCAGCAGCCAAGAGTTCTGGCCAGGGCCATACAATGAGCAGTTCTTC. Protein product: CASSQEFWPGPYNEQFF. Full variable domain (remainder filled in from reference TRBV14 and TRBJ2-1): EAGVTQFPSHSVIEKGQTVTLRCDPISGHDNLYWYRRVMGKEIKFLLHFVKESKQDESGMPNNRFLAERTGGTYSTLKVQPAELEDSGVYFCASSQEFWPGPYNEQFFGPGTRLTVL.

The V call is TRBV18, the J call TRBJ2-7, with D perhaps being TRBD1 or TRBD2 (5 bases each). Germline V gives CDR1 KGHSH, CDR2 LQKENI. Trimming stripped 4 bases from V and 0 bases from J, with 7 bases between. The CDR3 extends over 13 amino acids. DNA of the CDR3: TGTGCCAGCTCACTGGGGGACTCCTACGAGCAGTACTTC. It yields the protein CASSLGDSYEQYF.

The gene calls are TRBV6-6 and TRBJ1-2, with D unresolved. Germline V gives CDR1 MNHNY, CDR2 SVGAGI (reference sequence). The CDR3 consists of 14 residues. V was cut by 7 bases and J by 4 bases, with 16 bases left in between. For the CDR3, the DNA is TGTGCCAGCAACTCACAGCGCTTGGGCTATGGCTACACCTTC. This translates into CASNSQRLGYGYTF.

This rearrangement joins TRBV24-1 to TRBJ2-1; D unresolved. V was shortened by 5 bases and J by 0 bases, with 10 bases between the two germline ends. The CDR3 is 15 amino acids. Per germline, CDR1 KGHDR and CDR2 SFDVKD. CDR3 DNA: TGTGCCACCAGTGGCCAGTGGAGCTCCTACAATGAGCAGTTCTTC. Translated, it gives CATSGQWSSYNEQFF.

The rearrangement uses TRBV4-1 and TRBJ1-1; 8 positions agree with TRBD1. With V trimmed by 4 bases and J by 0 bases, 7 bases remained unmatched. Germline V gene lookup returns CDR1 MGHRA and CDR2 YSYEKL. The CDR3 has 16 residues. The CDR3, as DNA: TGCGCCAGCAGCCTGGGACAGGTCCTCATGAACACTGAAGCTTTCTTT. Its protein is CASSLGQVLMNTEAFF.

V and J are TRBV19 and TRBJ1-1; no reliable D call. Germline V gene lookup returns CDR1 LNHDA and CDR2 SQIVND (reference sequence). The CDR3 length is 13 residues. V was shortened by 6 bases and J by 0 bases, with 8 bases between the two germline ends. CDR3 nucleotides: TGTGCCAGTAGCAGACCCATGAACACTGAAGCTTTCTTT. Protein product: CASSRPMNTEAFF. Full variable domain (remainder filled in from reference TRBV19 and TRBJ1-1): DGGITQSPKYLFRKEGQNVTLSCEQNLNHDAMYWYRQDPGQGLRLIYYSQIVNDFQKGDIAEGYSVSREKKESFPLTVTSAQKNPTAFYLCASSRPMNTEAFFGQGTRLTVV.

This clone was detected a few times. CDR3 coding DNA: TGTGCCAGCAGCGCCCCCCGGGGCGTTAACACCGGGGAGCTGTTTTTT. Its protein product is CASSAPRGVNTGELFF. The gene calls are TRBV4-2 and TRBJ2-2; tentatively, D is TRBD1 or TRBD2 (5 bases each). Germline lookup yields CDR1 LGHNA and CDR2 YNFKEQ. Trimming took off 5 bases at V and 2 bases at J, with 15 bases between the two ends. The CDR3 length is 16 residues.